This T cell receptor (beta chain) was captured by sequencing in a study of T cell responses to AZD1222 COVID-19 vaccine. The CDR3 sequence is 13 residues long. The trim removed 5 bases at V and 3 bases at J, leaving 4 bases unmatched. CDR1 is SGHTA and CDR2 is FQGNSA in the germline V gene. Comments on this clone: Its antigen is not identified.

TCRdb's table, derived via immunoSEQ multiplex PCR, lists solely in-frame clones and lacks some. The data hold about 150,000 clones, with roughly nine tenths observed a single time. Whole-study results and caveats: Clonal diversity may have been underestimated in mostly white British donors. Seropositive status at baseline applied to only six AZD1222 recipients.

This receptor was identified in an adult who had recovered from COVID-19. The sample in question was peripheral blood, obtained after recovery from COVID-19. J is TRBJ2-7 and V is TRBV7-2; 7 positions agree with TRBD1. As DNA, the CDR3 is TGTGCCAGCAGCCACGGGACAGACTACGAGCAGTACTTC. Its translation is CASSHGTDYEQYF.